This TCR beta chain was recovered during a study of regulatory T cells in long-lasting Graves disease. V lost 3 bases, J lost 16 bases, and 9 bases stayed unmatched. The CDR3 consists of 12 residues. CDR1 is SGHNT and CDR2 is YYREEE in the germline V gene (reference sequence). Noted time point: newly diagnosed GD, antithyroid drugs for less than 3 months. RNA from PBMCs was the source of the TCR library. Assembly of TCR beta libraries relied on iRepertoire HTBI primers together with Arm-PCR of CDR3 regions. Each CDR3 protein gets one entry after TCRdb re-called the multiplex PCR reads with MiXCR. The table includes 400,000 to 500,000 distinct CDR3 sequences, about a sixth detected once. This sample was also put to use in a study of T cells in Graves' hyperthyroidism and ophthalmopathy.

V usage is TRBV5-4 and J usage is TRBJ2-1; 8 nucleotides match TRBD1. Source: peripheral blood mononuclear cells (PBMCs), taken at new diagnosis, from a patient treated with antithyroid drugs. The TCR was taken from a woman aged 25 to 39 with Graves disease. The CDR3 loop reads CASSSRTGPVFF. The CDR3 DNA follows: TGTGCCAGCAGCTCCCGGACAGGGCCCGTCTTCTTC.